The subject of this entry is one TCR beta chain. This entry is derived from a study of blood T cell repertoires in COVID-19. Looking at the study overall: Material from acute and convalescent COVID-19 was sourced from the United States, Italy and Spain. T cells, B-cell-depleted T cells, or PBMCs provided the cDNA or gDNA that served as material.

The V end lost 6 bases, the J end lost 5 bases, and 16 bases lay between the germline ends. The CDR3 loop spans 14 amino acids. CDR1 is MNHEY, CDR2 SVGAGI, per germline. Enrolled during active infection, Seattle patients were then followed longitudinally. Clones were sequenced by immunoSEQ multiplex PCR, and TCRdb holds only the in-frame ones, with some missing. This table holds approximately 300,000 clones, 90% found once. The V call is TRBV6-5, the J call TRBJ2-5; D is unclear. This sequence originates from a woman between 35 and 50 years old with COVID-19, enrolled during active disease. Specimen: peripheral blood. The CDR3 region is CASRVEVFGETQYF. CDR3 nucleotide sequence: TGTGCCAGCAGGGTTGAGGTGTTTGGGGAGACCCAGTACTTC.